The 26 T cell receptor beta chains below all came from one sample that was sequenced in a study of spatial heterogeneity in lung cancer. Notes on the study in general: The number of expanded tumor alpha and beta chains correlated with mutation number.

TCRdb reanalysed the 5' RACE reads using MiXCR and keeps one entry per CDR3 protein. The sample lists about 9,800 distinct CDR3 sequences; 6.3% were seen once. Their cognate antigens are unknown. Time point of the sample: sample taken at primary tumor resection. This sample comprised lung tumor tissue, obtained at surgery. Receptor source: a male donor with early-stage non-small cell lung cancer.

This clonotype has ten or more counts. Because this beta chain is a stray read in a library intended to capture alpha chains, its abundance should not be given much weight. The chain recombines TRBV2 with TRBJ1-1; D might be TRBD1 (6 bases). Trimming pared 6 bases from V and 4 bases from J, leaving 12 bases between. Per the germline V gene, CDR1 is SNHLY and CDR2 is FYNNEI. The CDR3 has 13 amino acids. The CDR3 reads CASRNSGATEAFF. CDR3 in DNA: TGTGCCAGCAGAAACTCAGGGGCCACTGAAGCTTTCTTT.

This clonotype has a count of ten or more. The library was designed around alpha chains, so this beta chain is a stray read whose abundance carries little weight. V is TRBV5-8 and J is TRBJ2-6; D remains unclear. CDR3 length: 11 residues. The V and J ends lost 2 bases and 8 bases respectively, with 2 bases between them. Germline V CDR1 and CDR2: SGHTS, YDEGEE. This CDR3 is CASSFPNVLTF. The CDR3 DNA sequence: TGTGCCAGCAGCTTCCCCAACGTCCTGACTTTC.

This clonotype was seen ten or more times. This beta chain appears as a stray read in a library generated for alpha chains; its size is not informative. CDR3 sequence reads: CASIPSGGKNEQFF. The CDR3 nucleotides are TGTGCCAGCATTCCTTCGGGGGGGAAGAATGAGCAGTTCTTC. V gene TRBV6-2 or TRBV6-3 combines with J gene TRBJ2-1, with 8 bases identical to TRBD2. The V and J ends lost 7 bases and 7 bases, in that order; junction bases with no gene match: 9. The germline V gene encodes CDR1 MNHEY and CDR2 SVGEGT. CDR3 length: 14 amino acids.

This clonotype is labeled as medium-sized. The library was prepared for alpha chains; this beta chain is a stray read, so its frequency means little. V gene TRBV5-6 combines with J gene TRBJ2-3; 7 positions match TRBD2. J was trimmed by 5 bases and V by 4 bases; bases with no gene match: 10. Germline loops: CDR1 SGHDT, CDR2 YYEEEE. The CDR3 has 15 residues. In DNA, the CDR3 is TGTGCCAGCAGCCCGGGGTGGACGGGAGGAGATACGCAGTATTTT. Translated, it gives CASSPGWTGGDTQYF. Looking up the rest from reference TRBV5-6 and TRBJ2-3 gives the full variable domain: DAGVTQSPTHLIKTRGQQVTLRCSPKSGHDTVSWYQQALGQGPQFIFQYYEEEERQRGNFPDRFSGHQFPNYSSELNVNALLLGDSALYLCASSPGWTGGDTQYFGPGTRLTVL.

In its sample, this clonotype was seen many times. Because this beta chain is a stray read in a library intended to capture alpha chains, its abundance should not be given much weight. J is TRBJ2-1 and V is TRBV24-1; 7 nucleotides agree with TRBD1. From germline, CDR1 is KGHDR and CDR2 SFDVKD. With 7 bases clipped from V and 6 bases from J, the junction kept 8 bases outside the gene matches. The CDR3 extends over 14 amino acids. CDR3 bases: TGTGCCACCAGAGCAACAGGGGTAACCAATGAGCAGTTCTTC. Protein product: CATRATGVTNEQFF.

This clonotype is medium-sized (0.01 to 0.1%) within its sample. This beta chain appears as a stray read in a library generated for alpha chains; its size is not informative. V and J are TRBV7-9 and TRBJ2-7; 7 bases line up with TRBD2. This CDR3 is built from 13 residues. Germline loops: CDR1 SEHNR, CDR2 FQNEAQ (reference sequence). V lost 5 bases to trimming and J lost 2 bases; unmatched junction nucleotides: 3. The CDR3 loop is CASSGTTPYEQYF. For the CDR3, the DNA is TGTGCCAGCAGCGGGACTACTCCCTACGAGCAGTACTTC.

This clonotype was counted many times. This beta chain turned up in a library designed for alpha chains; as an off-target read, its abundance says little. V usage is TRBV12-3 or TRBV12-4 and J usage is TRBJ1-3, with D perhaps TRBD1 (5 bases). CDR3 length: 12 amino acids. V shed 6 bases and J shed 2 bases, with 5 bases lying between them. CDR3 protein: CASRGAGNTIYF. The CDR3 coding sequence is TGTGCCAGCAGGGGGGCTGGAAACACCATATATTTT.

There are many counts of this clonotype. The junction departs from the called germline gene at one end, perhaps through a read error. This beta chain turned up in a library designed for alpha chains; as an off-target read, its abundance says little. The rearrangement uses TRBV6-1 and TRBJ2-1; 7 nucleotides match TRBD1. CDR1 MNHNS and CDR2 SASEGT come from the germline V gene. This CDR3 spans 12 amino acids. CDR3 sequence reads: CALGGSSNEQFF. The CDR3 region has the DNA TGTGCCTTAGGGGGCTCCTCCAATGAGCAGTTCTTC.

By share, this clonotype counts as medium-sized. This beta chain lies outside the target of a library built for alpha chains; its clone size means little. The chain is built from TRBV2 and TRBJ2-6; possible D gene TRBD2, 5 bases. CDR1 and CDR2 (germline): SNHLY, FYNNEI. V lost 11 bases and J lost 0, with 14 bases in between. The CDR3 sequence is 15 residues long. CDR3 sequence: CAGLAVLSGANVLTF. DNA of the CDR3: TGTGCCGGCCTAGCCGTGCTCTCTGGGGCCAACGTCCTGACTTTC.

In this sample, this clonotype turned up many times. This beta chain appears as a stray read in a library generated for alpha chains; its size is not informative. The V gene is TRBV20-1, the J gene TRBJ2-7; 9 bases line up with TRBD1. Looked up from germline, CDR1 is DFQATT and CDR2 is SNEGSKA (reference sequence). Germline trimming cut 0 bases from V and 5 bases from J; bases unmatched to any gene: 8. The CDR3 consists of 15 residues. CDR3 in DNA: TGCAGTGCTAGAGATTGGGGGGACAGGGTCCACGAGCAGTACTTC. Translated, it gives CSARDWGDRVHEQYF.

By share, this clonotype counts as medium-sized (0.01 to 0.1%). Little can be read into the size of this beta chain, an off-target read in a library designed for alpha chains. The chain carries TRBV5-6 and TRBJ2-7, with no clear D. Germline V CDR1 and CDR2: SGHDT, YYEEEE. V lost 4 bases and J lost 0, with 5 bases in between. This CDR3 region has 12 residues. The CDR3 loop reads CASSAFSYEQYF. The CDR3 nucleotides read TGTGCCAGCAGCGCGTTCTCCTACGAGCAGTACTTC.

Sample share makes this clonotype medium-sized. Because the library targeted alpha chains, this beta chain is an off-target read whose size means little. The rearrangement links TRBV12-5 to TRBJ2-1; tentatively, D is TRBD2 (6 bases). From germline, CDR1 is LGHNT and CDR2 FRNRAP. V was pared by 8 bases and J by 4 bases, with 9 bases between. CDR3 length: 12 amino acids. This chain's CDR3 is CASTGVYNEQFF. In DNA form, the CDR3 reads TGTGCTAGTACGGGGGTATACAATGAGCAGTTCTTC. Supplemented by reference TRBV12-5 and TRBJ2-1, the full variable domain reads DARVTQTPRHKVTEMGQEVTMRCQPILGHNTVFWYRQTMMQGLELLAYFRNRAPLDDSGMPKDRFSAEMPDATLATLKIQPSEPRDSAVYFCASTGVYNEQFFGPGTRLTVL.

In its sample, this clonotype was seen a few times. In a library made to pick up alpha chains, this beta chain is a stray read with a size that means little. Here the CDR3 DNA reads TGTGCCATCCGAACCTGGGAAGGGGAGACAGATACGCAGTATTTT. It encodes CAIRTWEGETDTQYF. The chain links TRBV7-9 to TRBJ2-3, with D possibly called TRBD1 or TRBD2 (5 bases each). The germline CDR1 and CDR2 sequences are SEHNR and FQNEAQ (reference sequence). The CDR3 spans 15 residues. The V end was cut by 10 bases, the J end by 3 bases, with 20 bases between.

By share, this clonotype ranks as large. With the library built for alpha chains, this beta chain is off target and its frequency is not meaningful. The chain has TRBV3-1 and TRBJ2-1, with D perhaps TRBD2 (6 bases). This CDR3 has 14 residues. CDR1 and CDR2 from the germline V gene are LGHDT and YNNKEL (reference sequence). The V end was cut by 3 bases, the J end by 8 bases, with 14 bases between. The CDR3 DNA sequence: TGTGCCAGCAGCCACTCGACTAGAAGCGATGAGCAGTTCTTC. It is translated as CASSHSTRSDEQFF.

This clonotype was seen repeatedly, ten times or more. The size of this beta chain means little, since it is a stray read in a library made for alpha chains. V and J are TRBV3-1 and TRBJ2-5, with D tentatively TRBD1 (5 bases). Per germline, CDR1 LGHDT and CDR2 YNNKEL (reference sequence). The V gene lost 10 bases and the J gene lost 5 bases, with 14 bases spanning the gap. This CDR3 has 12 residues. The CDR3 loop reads CATSRSGETQYF. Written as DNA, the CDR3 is TGTGCCACTTCTAGGTCAGGGGAGACCCAGTACTTC.

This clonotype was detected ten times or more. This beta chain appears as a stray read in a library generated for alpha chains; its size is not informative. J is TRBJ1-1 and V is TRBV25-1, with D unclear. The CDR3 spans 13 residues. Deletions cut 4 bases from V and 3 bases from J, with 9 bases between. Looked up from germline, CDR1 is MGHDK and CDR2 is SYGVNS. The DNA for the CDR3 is TGTGCCAGCAGTGCGGATGGTTACACTGAAGCTTTCTTT. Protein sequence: CASSADGYTEAFF.

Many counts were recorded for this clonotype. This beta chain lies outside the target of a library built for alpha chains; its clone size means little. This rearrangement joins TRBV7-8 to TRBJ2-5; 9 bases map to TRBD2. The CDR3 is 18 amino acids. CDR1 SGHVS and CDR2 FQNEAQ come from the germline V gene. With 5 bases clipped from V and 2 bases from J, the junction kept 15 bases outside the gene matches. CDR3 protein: CASSPRRGGSISQETQYF. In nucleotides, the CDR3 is TGTGCCAGCAGCCCACGGCGGGGGGGCTCCATATCTCAAGAGACCCAGTACTTC.

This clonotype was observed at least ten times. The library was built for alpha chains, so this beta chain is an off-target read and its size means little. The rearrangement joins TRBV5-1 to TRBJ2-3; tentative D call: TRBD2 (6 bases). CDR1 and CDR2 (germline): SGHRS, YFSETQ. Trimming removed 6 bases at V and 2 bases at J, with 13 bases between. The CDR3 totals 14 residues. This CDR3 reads CASTGTFLTDTQYF. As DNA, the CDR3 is TGCGCCAGCACAGGGACTTTTCTCACAGATACGCAGTATTTT.

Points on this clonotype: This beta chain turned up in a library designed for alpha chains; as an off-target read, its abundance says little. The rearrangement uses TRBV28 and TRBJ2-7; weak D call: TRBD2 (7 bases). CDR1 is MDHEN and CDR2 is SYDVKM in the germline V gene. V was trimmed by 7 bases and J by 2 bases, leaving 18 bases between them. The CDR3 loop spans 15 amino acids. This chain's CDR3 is CASNSRGAPTYEQYF. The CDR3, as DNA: TGTGCCAGCAACTCTCGGGGGGCGCCCACCTACGAGCAGTACTTC.

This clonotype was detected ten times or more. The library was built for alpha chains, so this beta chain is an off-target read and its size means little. The CDR3 nucleotides are TGTGCCAGCAGCCCACCTACGAACACCGGGGAGCTGTTTTTT. This codes for CASSPPTNTGELFF. This chain connects TRBV3-1 to TRBJ2-2; D unclear. Trimming removed 4 bases at V and 0 bases at J, with 6 bases between. Per the germline V gene, CDR1 is LGHDT and CDR2 is YNNKEL (reference sequence). The CDR3 has 14 residues.

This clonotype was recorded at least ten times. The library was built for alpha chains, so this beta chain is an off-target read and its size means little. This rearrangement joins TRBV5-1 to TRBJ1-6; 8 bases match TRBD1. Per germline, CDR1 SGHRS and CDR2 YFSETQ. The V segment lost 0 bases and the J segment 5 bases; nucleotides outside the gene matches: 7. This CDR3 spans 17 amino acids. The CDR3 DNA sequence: TGCGCCAGCAGCTTGGATTCGGGGACAGGAGATAATTCACCCCTCCACTTT. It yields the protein CASSLDSGTGDNSPLHF.

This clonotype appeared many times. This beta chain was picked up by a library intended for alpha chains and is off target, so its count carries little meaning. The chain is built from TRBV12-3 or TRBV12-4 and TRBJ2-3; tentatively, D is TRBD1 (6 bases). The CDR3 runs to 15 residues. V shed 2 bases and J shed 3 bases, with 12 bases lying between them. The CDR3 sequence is CASSLQGSRTDTQYF. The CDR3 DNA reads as TGTGCCAGCAGTTTACAGGGGTCCCGAACAGATACGCAGTATTTT.

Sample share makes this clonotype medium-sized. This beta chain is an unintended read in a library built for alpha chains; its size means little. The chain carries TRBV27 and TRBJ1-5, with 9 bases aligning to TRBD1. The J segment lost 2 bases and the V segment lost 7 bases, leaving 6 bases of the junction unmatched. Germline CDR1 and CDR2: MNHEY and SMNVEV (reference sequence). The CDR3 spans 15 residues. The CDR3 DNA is TGTGCCAGCAATTCGCGGACAGGGGGCAATCAGCCCCAGCATTTT. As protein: CASNSRTGGNQPQHF.

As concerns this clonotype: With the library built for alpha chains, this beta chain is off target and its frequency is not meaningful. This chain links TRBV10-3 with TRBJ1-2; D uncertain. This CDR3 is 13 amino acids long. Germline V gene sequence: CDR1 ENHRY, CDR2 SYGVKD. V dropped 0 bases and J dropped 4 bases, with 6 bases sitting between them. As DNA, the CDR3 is TGTGCCATCAGTGAGTCTGGGGTCTATGGCTACACCTTC. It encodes CAISESGVYGYTF.

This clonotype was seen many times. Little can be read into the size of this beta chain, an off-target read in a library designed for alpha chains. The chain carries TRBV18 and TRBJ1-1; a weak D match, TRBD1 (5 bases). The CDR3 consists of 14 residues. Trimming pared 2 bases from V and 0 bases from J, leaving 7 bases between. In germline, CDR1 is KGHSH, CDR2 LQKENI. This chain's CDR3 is CASSPGGMNTEAFF. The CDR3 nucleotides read TGTGCCAGCTCACCAGGGGGGATGAACACTGAAGCTTTCTTT.

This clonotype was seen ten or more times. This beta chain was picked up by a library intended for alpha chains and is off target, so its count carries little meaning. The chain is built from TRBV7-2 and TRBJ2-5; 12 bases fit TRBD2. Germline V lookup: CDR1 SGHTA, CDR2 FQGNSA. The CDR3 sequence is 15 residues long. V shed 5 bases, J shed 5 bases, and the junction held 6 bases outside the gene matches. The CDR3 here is CASSRTSGVWETQYF. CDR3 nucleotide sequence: TGTGCCAGCAGCAGGACTAGCGGGGTTTGGGAGACCCAGTACTTC.